Reported below is one T cell receptor beta chain. What it binds is not known. The data belong to a study of T cell responses to AZD1222 COVID-19 vaccine. Study-level results: Nearly half of spike-specific TCRs reportedly target variant regions that are unmutated in the B.1.351 and B.1.1.7 variants. Baseline serostatus was positive in only a handful of AZD1222 recipients. White British donors predominated, females outnumbered males, and clonal diversity was possibly underestimated. Spike as a whole was targeted by vaccine-associated CD4 TCRs, dominant at 160-218 and 743-854.

The data were produced by immunoSEQ multiplex PCR, yet TCRdb's version contains in-frame clones alone and is incomplete. The sample contains 95,000 to 150,000 clones, less than 95% of which appear only once. Trimming pared 2 bases from V and 0 bases from J, leaving 7 bases between. The CDR3 is made up of 13 amino acids. Germline CDR1 and CDR2: GTSNPN and SVGIG (reference sequence). The sample consisted of peripheral blood, taken on day 0 of MenACWY control vaccination. V gene TRBV30 combines with J gene TRBJ1-2; D remains unclear. The clonotype comes from an adult in good health. The CDR3 protein is CAWSRGPNYGYTF. The DNA for the CDR3 is TGTGCCTGGAGTAGAGGGCCTAACTATGGCTACACCTTC.